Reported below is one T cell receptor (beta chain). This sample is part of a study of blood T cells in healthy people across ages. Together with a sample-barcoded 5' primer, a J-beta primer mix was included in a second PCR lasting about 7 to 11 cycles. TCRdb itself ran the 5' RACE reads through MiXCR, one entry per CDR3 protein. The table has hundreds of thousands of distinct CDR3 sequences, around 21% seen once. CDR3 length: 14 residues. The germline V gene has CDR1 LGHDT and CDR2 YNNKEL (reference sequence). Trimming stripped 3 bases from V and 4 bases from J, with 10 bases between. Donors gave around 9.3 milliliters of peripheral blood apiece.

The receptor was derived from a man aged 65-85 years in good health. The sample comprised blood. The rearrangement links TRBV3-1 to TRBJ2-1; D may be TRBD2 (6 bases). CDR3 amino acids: CASSQGTPYNEQFF. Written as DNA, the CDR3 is TGTGCCAGCAGCCAGGGGACTCCATACAATGAGCAGTTCTTC.